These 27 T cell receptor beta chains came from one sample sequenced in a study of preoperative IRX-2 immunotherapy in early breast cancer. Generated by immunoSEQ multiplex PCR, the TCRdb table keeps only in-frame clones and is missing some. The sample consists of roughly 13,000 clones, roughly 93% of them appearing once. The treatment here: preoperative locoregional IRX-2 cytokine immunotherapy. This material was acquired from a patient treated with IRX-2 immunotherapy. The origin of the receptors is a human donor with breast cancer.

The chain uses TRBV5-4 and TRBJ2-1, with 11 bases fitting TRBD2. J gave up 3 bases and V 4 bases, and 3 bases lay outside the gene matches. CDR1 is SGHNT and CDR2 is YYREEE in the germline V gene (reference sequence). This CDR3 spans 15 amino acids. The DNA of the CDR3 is TGTGCCAGCAGCCCTAGCGGGGGGCGCTACAATGAGCAGTTCTTC. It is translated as CASSPSGGRYNEQFF.

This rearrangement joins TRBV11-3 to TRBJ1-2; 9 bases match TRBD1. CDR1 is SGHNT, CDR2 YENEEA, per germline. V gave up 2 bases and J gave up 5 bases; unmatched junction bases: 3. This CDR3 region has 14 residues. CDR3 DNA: TGTGCCAGCAGCTTACTCGGGACAGGGTATGGCTACACCTTC. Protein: CASSLLGTGYGYTF.

The CDR3 here is CASSQQAPTGRYQETQYF. The DNA for the CDR3 is TGTGCCAGCAGCCAACAGGCACCGACAGGGAGGTACCAAGAGACCCAGTACTTC. The rearrangement uses TRBV5-4 and TRBJ2-5; possible D gene TRBD1, 7 bases. Trimming cost V 4 bases and J 0 bases, with 22 bases left between them. CDR1 SGHNT and CDR2 YYREEE come from the germline V gene (reference sequence). This CDR3 spans 18 amino acids.

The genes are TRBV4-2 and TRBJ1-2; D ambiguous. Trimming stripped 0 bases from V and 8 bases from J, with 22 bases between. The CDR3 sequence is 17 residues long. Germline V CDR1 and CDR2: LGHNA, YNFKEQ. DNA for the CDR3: TGTGCCAGCAGCCAAGATATCGCGACACCCCTCCTTGTGGGCTACACCTTC. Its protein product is CASSQDIATPLLVGYTF.

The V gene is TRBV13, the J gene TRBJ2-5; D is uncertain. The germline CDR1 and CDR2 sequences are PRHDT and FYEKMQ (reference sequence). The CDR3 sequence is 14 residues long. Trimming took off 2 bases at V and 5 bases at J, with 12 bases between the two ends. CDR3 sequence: CASSLRSAWETQYF. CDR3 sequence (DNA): TGTGCCAGCAGCTTAAGATCGGCGTGGGAGACCCAGTACTTC.

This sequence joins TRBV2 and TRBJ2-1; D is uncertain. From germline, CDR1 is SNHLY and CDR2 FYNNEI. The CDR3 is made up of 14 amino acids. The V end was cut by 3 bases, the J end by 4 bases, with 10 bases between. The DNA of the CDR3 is TGTGCCAGCAGTGAGTCGTCGGTATACAATGAGCAGTTCTTC. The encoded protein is CASSESSVYNEQFF. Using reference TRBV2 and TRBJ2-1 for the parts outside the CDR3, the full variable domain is EPEVTQTPSHQVTQMGQEVILRCVPISNHLYFYWYRQILGQKVEFLVSFYNNEISEKSEIFDDQFSVERPDGSNFTLKIRSTKLEDSAMYFCASSESSVYNEQFFGPGTRLTVL.

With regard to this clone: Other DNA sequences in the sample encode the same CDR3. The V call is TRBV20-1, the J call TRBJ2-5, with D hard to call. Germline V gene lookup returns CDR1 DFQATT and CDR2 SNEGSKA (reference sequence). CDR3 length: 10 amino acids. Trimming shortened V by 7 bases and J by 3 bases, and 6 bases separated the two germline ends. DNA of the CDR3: TGCAGTGTTTATAAAGAGACCCAGTACTTC. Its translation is CSVYKETQYF.

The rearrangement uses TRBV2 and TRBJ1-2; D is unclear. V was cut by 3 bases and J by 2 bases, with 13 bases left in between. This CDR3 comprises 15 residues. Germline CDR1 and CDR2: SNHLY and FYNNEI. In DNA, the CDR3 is TGTGCCAGCAGTGATCCGCGGACGGGGAACTATGGCTACACCTTC. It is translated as CASSDPRTGNYGYTF.

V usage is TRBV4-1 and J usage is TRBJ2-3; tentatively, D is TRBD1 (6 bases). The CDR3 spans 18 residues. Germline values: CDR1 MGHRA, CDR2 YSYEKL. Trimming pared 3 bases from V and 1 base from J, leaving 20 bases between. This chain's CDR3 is CASSHNSPGATGTDTQYF. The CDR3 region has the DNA TGCGCCAGCAGCCATAATTCCCCAGGGGCAACGGGCACAGATACGCAGTATTTT.

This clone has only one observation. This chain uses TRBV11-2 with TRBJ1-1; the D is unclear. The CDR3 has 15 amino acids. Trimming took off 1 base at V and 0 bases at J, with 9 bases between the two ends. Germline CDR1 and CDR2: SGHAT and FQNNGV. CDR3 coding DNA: TGTGCCAGCAGCTTAGTAAGAAGGATGAACACTGAAGCTTTCTTT. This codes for CASSLVRRMNTEAFF.

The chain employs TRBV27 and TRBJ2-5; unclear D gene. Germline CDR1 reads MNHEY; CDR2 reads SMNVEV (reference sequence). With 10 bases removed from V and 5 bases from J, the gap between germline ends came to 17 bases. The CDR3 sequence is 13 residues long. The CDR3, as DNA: TGTGCCACCTCGGGCTTAATGGGGGAGACCCAGTACTTC. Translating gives CATSGLMGETQYF.

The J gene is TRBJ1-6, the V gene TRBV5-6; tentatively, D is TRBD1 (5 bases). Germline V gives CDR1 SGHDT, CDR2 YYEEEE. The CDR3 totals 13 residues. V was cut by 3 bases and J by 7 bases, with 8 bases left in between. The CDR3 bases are TGTGCCAGCAGCTATGGGGCGAATTCACCCCTCCACTTT. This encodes CASSYGANSPLHF. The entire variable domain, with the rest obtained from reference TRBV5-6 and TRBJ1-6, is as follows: DAGVTQSPTHLIKTRGQQVTLRCSPKSGHDTVSWYQQALGQGPQFIFQYYEEEERQRGNFPDRFSGHQFPNYSSELNVNALLLGDSALYLCASSYGANSPLHFGNGTRLTVT.

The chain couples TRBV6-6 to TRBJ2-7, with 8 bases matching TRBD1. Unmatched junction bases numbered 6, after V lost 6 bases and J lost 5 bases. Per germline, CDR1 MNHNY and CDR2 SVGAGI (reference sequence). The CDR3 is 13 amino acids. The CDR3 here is CASRSQGAHEQYV. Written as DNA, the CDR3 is TGTGCCAGCAGATCCCAGGGGGCCCACGAGCAGTACGTC.

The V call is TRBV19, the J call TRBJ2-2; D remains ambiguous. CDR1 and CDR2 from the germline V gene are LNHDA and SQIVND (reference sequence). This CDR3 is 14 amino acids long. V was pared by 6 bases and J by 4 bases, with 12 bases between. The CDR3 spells CASSWSTGTGELFF. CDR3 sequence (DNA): TGTGCCAGTAGCTGGTCGACCGGCACCGGGGAGCTGTTTTTT.

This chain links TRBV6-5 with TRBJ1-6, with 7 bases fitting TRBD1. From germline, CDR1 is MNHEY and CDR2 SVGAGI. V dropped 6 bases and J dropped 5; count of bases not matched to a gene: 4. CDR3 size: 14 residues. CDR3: CASRGTVDNSPLHF. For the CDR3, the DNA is TGTGCCAGCAGAGGGACAGTAGATAATTCACCCCTCCACTTT.

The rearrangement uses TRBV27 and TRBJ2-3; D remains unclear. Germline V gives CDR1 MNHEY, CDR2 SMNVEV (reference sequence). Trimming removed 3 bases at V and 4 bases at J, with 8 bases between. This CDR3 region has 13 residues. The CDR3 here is CASSFSSSDTQYF. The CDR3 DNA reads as TGTGCCAGCAGTTTTAGTTCTTCAGATACGCAGTATTTT.

The CDR3 loop is CASSGTGSRATNEKLFF. In nucleotides, the CDR3 is TGTGCCAGCAGCGGGACAGGGAGTCGTGCAACTAATGAAAAACTGTTTTTT. The chain links TRBV9 to TRBJ1-4, with 8 positions matching TRBD1. Germline V gene sequence: CDR1 SGDLS, CDR2 YYNGEE. The CDR3 is 17 amino acids. The junction had 7 bases not matched to a gene; V was cut back by 3 bases and J by 0 bases.

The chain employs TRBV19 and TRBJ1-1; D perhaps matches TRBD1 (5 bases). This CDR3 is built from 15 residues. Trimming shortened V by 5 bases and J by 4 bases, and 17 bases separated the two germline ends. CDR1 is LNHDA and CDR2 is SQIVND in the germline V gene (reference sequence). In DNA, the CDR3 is TGTGCCAGTAGTGAGATGACGGCTGGGGCCACTGAAGCTTTCTTT. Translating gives CASSEMTAGATEAFF.

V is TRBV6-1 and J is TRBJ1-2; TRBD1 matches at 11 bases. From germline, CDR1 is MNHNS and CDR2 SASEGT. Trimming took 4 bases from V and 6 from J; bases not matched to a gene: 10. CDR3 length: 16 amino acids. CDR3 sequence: CASSALWTGGADGYTF. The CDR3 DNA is TGTGCCAGCAGTGCCCTTTGGACAGGGGGCGCCGATGGCTACACCTTC.

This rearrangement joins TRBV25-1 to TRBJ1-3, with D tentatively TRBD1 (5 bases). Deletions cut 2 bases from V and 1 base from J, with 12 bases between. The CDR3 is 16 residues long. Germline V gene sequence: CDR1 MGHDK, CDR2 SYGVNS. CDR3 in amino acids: CASSEGAGLSGNTIYF. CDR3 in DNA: TGTGCCAGCAGTGAAGGAGCAGGGTTGTCTGGAAACACCATATATTTT.

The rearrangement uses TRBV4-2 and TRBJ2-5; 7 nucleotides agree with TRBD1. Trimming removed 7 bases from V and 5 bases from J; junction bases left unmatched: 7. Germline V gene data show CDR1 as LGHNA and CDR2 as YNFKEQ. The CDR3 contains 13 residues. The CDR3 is CASKGALGETQYF. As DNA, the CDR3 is TGTGCCAGCAAGGGGGCTTTAGGCGAGACCCAGTACTTC.

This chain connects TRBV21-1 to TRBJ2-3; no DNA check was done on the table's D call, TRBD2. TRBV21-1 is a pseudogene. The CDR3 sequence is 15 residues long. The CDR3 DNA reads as TGTGCCAGCAGCAAAGGGGGGGGACGCACAGATACGCAGTATTTT. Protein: CASSKGGGRTDTQYF.

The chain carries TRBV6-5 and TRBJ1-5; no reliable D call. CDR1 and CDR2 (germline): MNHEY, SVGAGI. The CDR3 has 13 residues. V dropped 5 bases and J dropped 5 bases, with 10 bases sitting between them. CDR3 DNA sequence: TGTGCCAGCAGTAGAAGACGGGATCAGCCCCAGCATTTT. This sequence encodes CASSRRRDQPQHF.

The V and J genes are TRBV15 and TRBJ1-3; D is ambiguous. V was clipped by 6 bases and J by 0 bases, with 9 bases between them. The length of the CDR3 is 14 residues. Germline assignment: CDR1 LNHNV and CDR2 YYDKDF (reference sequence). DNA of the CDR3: TGTGCCACCAGGACGAAAAGCTCTGGAAACACCATATATTTT. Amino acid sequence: CATRTKSSGNTIYF. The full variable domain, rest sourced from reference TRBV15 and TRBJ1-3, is DAMVIQNPRYQVTQFGKPVTLSCSQTLNHNVMYWYQQKSSQAPKLLFHYYDKDFNNEADTPDNFQSRRPNTSFCFLDIRSPGLGDTAMYLCATRTKSSGNTIYFGEGSWLTVV.

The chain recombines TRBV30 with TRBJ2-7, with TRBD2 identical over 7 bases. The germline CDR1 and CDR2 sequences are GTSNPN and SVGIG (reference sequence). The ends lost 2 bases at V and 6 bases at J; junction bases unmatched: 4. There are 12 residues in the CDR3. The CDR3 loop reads CAWSREVGEQYF. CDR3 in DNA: TGTGCCTGGAGTCGGGAGGTAGGCGAGCAGTACTTC.

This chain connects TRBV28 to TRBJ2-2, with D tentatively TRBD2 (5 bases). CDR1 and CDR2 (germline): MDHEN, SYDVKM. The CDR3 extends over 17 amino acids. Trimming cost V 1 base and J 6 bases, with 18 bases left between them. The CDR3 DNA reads TGTGCCAGCAGTTTATCAGCTTCAGGAGGTCGGGCCGGGGAGCTGTTTTTT. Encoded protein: CASSLSASGGRAGELFF.

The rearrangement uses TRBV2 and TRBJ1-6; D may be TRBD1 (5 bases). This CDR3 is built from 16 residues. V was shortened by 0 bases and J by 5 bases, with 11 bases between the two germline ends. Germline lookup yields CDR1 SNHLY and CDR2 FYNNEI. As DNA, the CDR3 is TGTGCCAGCAGTGAAGCTAGCGGAGGGGATAATTCACCCCTCCACTTT. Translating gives CASSEASGGDNSPLHF.